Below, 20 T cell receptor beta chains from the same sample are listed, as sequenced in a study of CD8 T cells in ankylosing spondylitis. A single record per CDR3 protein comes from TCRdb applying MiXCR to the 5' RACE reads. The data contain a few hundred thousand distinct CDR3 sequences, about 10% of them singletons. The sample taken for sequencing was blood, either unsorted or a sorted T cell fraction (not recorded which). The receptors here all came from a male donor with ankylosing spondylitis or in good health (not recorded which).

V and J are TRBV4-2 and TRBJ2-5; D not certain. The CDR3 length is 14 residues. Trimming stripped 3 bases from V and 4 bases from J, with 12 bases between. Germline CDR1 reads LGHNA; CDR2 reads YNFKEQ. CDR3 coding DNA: TGTGCCAGCAGCCAGAAAGGGTTGTCAGAGACCCAGTACTTC. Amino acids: CASSQKGLSETQYF.

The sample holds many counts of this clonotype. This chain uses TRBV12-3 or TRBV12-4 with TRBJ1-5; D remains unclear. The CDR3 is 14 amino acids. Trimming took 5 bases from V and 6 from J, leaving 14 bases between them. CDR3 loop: CASSPPGPVQPQHF. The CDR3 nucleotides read TGTGCCAGCAGTCCACCTGGCCCAGTTCAGCCCCAGCATTTT.

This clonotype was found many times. The CDR3 is CSARGATSGFSSTDTQYF. The DNA of the CDR3 is TGCAGTGCTAGAGGAGCGACTAGCGGGTTTTCTAGCACAGATACGCAGTATTTT. This rearrangement joins TRBV20-1 to TRBJ2-3; TRBD2 matches at 10 bases. CDR1 is DFQATT, CDR2 SNEGSKA, per germline (reference sequence). With 1 base clipped from V and 0 bases from J, the junction kept 10 bases outside the gene matches. This CDR3 comprises 18 residues.

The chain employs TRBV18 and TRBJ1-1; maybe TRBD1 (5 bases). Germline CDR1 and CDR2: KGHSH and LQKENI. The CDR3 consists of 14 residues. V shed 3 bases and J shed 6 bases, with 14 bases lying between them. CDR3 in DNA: TGTGCCAGCTCACCCGACAGCCTTTCCTCTGAAGCTTTCTTT. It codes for CASSPDSLSSEAFF.

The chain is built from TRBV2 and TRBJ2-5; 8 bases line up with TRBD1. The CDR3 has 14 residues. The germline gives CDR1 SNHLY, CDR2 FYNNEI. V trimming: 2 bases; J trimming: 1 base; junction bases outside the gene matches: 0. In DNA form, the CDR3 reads TGTGCCAGCAGTGAAACAGGGGGCCAAGAGACCCAGTACTTC. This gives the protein CASSETGGQETQYF.

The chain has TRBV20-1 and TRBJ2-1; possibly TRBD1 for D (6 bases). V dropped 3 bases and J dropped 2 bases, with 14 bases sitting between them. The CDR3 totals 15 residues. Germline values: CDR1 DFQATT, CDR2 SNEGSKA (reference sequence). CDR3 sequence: CSASDPGHPYNEQFF. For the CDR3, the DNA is TGCAGTGCTAGCGACCCGGGACACCCCTACAATGAGCAGTTCTTC.

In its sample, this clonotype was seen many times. In nucleotides, the CDR3 is TGCAATCCTACTCGGGATCACTACAATGAGCAGTTCTTC. This gives the protein CNPTRDHYNEQFF. This chain uses TRBV20-1 with TRBJ2-1; D might be TRBD2 (5 bases). The CDR3 is made up of 13 amino acids. CDR1 and CDR2 (germline): DFQATT, SNEGSKA (reference sequence).

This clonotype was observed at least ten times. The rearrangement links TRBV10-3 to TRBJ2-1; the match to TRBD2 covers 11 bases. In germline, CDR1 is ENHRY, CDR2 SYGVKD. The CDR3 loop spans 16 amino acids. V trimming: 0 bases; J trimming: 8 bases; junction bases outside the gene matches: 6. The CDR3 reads CAISESASGGRDEQFF. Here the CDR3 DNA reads TGTGCCATCAGTGAGTCGGCTAGCGGGGGGAGGGATGAGCAGTTCTTC.

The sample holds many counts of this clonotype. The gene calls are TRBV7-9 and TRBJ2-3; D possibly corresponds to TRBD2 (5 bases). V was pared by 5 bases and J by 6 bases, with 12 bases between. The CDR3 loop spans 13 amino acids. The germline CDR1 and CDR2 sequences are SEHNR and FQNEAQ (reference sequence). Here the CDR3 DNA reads TGTGCCAGCAGCCGACTGACTATGGATACGCAGTATTTT. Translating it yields CASSRLTMDTQYF.

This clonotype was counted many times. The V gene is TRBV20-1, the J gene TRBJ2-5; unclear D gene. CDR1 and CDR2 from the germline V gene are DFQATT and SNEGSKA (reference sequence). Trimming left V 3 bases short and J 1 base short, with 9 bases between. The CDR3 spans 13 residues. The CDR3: CSASHISQETQYF. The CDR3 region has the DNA TGCAGTGCTAGCCACATATCCCAAGAGACCCAGTACTTC.

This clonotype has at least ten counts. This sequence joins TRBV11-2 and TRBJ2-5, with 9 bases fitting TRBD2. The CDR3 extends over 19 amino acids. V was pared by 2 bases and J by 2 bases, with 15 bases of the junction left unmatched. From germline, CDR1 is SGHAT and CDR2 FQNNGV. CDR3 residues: CASSLTPPGSGGLQETQYF. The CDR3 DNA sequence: TGTGCCAGCAGCTTAACCCCGCCGGGTAGCGGGGGACTTCAAGAGACCCAGTACTTC.

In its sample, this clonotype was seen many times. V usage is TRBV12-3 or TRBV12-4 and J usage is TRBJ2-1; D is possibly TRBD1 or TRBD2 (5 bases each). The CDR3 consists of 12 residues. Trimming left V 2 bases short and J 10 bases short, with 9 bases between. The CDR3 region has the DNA TGTGCCAGCAGTTTACTGAGGGACGAGCAGTTCTTC. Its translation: CASSLLRDEQFF.

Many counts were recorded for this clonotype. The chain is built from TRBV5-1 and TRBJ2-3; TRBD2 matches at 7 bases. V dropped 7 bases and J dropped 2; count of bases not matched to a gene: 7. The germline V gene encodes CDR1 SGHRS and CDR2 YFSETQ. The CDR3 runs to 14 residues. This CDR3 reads CASGASGPTDTQYF. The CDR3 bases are TGCGCCAGCGGGGCTAGCGGACCCACAGATACGCAGTATTTT.

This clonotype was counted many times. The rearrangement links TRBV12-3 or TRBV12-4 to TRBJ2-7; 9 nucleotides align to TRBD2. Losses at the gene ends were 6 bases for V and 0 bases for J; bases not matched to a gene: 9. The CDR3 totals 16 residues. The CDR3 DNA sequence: TGTGCCAGCAGGGACCGGACTAGCGAATTCTCCTACGAGCAGTACTTC. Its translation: CASRDRTSEFSYEQYF.

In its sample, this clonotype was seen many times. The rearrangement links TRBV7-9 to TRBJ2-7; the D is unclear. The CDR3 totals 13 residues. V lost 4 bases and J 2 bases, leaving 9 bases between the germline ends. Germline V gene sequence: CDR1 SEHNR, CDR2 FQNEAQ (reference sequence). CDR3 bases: TGTGCCAGCAGCTCCGGGTCAACCTACGAGCAGTACTTC. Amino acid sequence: CASSSGSTYEQYF.

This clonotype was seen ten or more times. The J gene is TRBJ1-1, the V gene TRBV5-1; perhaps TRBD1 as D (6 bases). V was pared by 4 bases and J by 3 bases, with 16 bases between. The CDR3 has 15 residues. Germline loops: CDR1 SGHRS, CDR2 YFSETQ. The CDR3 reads CASSQIQGSHTEAFF. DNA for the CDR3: TGCGCCAGCAGCCAGATACAGGGTTCGCACACTGAAGCTTTCTTT.

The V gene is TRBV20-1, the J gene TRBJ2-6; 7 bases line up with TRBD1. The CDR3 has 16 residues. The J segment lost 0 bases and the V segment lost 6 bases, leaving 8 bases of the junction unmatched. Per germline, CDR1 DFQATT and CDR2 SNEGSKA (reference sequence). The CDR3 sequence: CSAPGQRHSGANVLTF. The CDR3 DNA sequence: TGCAGTGCCCCGGGACAGAGACACTCTGGGGCCAACGTCCTGACTTTC.

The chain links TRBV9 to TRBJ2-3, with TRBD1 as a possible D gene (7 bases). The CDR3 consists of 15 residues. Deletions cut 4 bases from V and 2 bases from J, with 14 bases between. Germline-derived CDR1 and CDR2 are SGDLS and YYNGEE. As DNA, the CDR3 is TGTGCCAGCAGCCTCAGGGGGGTACACACAGATACGCAGTATTTT. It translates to CASSLRGVHTDTQYF.

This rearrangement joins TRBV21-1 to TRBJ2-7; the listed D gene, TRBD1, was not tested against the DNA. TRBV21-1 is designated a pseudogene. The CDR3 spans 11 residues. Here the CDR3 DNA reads TGTGCCAGCAGTTCCAGCACAGGCGAGTACTTC. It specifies CASSSSTGEYF.

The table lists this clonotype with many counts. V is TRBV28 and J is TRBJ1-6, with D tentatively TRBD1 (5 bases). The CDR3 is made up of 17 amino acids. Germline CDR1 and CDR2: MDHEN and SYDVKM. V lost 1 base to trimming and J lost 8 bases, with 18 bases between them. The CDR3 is CASSLLTAGLLHSPLHF. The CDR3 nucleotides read TGTGCCAGCAGTTTATTGACAGCAGGGCTATTGCATTCACCCCTCCACTTT.